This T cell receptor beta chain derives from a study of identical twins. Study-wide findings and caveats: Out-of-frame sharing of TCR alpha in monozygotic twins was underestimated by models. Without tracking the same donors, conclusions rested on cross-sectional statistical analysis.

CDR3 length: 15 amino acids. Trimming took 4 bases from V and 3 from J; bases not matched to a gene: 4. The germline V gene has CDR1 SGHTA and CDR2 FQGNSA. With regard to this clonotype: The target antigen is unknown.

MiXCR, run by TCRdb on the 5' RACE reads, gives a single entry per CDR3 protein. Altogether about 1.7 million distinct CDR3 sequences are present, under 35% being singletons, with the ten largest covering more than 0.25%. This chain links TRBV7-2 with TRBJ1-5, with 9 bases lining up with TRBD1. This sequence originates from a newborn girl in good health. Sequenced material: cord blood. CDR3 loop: CASSSRQGDNQPQHF. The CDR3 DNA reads TGTGCCAGCAGCTCCCGACAGGGGGACAATCAGCCCCAGCATTTT. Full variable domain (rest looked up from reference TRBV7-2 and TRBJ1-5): GAGVSQSPSNKVTEKGKDVELRCDPISGHTALYWYRQSLGQGLEFLIYFQGNSAPDKSGLPSDRFSAERTGGSVSTLTIQRTQQEDSAVYLCASSSRQGDNQPQHFGDGTRLSIL.